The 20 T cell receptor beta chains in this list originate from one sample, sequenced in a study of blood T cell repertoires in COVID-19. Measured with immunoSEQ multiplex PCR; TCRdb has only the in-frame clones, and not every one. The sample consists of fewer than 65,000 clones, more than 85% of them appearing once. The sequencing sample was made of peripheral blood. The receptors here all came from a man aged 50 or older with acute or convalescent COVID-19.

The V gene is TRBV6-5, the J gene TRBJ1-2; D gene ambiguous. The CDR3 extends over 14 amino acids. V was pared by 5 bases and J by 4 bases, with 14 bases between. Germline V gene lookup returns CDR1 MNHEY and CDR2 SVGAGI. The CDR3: CASSRAGSPYGYTF. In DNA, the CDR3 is TGTGCCAGCAGTCGTGCAGGTTCACCCTATGGCTACACCTTC.

In DNA form, the CDR3 reads TGTGCCAGCAGTGGGTCAGGGGCAGGGGTTAGCACAGATACGCAGTATTTT. It codes for CASSGSGAGVSTDTQYF. The chain combines TRBV2 with TRBJ2-3, with D possibly matching TRBD1 (6 bases). The V end lost 4 bases, the J end lost 0 bases, and 17 bases lay between the germline ends. The CDR3 covers 17 residues. Germline assignment: CDR1 SNHLY and CDR2 FYNNEI.

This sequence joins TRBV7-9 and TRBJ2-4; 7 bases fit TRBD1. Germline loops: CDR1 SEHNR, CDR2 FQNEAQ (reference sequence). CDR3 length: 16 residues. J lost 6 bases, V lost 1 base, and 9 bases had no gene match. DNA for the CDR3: TGTGCCAGCAGCTTAGAGGCTAACAGGGGATTAAACATTCAGTACTTC. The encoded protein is CASSLEANRGLNIQYF.

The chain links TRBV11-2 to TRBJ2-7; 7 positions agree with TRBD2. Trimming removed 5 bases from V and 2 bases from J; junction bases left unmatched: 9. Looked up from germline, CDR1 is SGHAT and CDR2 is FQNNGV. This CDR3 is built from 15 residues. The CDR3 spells CASSPNSGRTYEQYF. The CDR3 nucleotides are TGTGCCAGCAGCCCCAATAGCGGGCGAACCTACGAGCAGTACTTC. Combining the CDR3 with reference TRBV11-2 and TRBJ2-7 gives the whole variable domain EAGVAQSPRYKIIEKRQSVAFWCNPISGHATLYWYQQILGQGPKLLIQFQNNGVVDDSQLPKDRFSAERLKGVDSTLKIQPAKLEDSAVYLCASSPNSGRTYEQYFGPGTRLTVT.

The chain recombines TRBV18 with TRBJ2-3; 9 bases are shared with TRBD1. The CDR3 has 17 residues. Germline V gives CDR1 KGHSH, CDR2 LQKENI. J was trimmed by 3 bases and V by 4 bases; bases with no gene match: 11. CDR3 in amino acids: CASSRTEGTGTTDTQYF. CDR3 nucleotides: TGTGCCAGCTCACGTACCGAGGGGACAGGGACGACAGATACGCAGTATTTT.

CDR3 bases: TGTGCCAGCAGTTACCCTCAGGGTTACGAGCAGTACTTC. Residues: CASSYPQGYEQYF. The chain uses TRBV6-5 and TRBJ2-7, with D perhaps TRBD1 (5 bases). CDR1 and CDR2 from the germline V gene are MNHEY and SVGAGI. V lost 2 bases, J lost 4 bases, and 9 bases lay in between. This CDR3 spans 13 amino acids.

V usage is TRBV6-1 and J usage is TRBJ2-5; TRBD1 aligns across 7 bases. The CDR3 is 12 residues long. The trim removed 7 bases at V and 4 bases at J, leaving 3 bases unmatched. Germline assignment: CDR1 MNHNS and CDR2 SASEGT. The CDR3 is CASTRTGETQYF. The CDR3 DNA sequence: TGTGCCAGCACCAGGACAGGAGAGACCCAGTACTTC.

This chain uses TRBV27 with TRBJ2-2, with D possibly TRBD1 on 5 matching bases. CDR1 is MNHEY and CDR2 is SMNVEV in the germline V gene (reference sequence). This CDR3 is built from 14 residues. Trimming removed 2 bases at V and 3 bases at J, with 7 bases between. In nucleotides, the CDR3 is TGTGCCAGCAGTTTAGCAGGGCACACCGGGGAGCTGTTTTTT. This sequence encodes CASSLAGHTGELFF.

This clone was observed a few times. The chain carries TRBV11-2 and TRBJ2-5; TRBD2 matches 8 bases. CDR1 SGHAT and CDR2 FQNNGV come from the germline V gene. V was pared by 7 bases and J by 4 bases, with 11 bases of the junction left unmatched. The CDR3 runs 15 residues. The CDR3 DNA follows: TGTGCCAGCACTCGGGCGGGGGGAATAGGAGAGACCCAGTACTTC. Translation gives CASTRAGGIGETQYF.

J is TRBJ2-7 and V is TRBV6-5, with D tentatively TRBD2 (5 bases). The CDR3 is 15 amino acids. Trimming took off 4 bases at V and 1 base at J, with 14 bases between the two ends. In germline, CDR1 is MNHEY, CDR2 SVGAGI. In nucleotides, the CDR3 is TGTGCCAGCAGTTGGACTCCGATCTCATCCTACGAGCAGTACTTC. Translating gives CASSWTPISSYEQYF.

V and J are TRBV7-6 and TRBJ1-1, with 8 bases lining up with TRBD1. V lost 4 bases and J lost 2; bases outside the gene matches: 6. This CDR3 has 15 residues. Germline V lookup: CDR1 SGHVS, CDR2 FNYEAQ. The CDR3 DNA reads TGTGCCAGCAGCTATAACAGGGGGATAAACACTGAAGCTTTCTTT. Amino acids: CASSYNRGINTEAFF. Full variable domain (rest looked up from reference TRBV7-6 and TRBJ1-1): GAGVSQSPRYKVTKRGQDVALRCDPISGHVSLYWYRQALGQGPEFLTYFNYEAQQDKSGLPNDRFSAERPEGSISTLTIQRTEQRDSAMYRCASSYNRGINTEAFFGQGTRLTVV.

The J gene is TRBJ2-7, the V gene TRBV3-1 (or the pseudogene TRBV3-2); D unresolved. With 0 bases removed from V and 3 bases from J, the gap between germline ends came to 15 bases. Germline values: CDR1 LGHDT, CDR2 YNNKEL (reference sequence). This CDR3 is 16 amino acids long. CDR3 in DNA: TGTGCCAGCAGCCAAGAGTCGTTACTCCCTCACTACGAGCAGTACTTC. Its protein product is CASSQESLLPHYEQYF.

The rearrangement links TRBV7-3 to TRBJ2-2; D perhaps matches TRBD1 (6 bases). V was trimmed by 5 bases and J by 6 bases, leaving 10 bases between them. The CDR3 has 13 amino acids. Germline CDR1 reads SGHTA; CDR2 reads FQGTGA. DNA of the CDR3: TGTGCCAGCAGCCGACAGGTCCCCGGGGAGCTGTTTTTT. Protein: CASSRQVPGELFF.

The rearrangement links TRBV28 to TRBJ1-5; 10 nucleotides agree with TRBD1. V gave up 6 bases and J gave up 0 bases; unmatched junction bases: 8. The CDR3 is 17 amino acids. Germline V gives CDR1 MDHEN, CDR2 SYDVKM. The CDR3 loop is CASRTGGQIYSNQPQHF. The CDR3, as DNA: TGTGCCAGCAGGACAGGGGGCCAAATTTATAGCAATCAGCCCCAGCATTTT.

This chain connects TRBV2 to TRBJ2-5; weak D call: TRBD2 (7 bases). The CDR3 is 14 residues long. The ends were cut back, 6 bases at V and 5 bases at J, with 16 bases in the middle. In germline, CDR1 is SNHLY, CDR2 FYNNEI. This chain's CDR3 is CASSTAQGGETQYF. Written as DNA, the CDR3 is TGTGCCAGCAGCACCGCACAGGGAGGGGAGACCCAGTACTTC. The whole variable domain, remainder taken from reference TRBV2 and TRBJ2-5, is EPEVTQTPSHQVTQMGQEVILRCVPISNHLYFYWYRQILGQKVEFLVSFYNNEISEKSEIFDDQFSVERPDGSNFTLKIRSTKLEDSAMYFCASSTAQGGETQYFGPGTRLLVL.

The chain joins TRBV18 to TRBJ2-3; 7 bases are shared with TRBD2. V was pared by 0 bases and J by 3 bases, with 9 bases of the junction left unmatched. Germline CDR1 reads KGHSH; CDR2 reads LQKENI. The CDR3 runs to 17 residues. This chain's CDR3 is CASSPPGLSLGTDTQYF. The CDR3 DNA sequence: TGTGCCAGCTCACCACCGGGACTAAGTTTAGGGACAGATACGCAGTATTTT. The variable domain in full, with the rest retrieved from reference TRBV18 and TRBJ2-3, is NAGVMQNPRHLVRRRGQEARLRCSPMKGHSHVYWYRQLPEEGLKFMVYLQKENIIDESGMPKERFSAEFPKEGPSILRIQQVVRGDSAAYFCASSPPGLSLGTDTQYFGPGTRLTVL.

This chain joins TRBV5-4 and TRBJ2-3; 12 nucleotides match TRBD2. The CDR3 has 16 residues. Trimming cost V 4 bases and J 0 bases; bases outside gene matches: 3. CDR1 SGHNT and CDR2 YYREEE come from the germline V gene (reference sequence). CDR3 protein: CASSPSGGASTDTQYF. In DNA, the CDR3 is TGTGCCAGCAGCCCTAGCGGGGGGGCTAGCACAGATACGCAGTATTTT.

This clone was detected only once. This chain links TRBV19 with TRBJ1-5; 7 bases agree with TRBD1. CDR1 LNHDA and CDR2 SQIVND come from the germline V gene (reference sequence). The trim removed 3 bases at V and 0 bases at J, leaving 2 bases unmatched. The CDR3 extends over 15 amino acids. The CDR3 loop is CASSMSGGSNQPQHF. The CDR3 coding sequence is TGTGCCAGTAGTATGTCAGGGGGTAGCAATCAGCCCCAGCATTTT.

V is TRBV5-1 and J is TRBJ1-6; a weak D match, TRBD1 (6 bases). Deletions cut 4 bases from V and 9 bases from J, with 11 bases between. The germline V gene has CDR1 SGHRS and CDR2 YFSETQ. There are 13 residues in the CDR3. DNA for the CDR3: TGCGCCAGCAGCGGGCAGGACAGTTCACCCCTCCACTTT. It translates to CASSGQDSSPLHF.

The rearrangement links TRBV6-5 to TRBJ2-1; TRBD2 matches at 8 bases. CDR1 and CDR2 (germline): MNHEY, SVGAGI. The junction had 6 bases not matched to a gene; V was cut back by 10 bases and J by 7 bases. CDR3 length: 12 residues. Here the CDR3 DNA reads TGTGCCACCCGGACTAGCTCAAATGAGCAGTTCTTC. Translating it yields CATRTSSNEQFF.